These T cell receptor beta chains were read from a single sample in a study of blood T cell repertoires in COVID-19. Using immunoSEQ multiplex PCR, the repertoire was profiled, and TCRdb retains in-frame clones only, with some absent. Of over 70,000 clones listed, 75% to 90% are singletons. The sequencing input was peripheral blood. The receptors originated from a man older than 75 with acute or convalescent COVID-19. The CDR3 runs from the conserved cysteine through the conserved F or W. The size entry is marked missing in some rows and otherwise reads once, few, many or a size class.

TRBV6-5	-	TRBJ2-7	CASNSGGPPYEQYF
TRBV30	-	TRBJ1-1	CAWSVDRNTEAFF
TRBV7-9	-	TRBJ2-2	CASSSGGLELFF
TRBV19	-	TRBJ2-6	CASSIDPSSGANVLTF
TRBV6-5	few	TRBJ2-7	CASSLGSGSYEQYF
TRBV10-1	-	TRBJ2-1	CASSESVISGRAKEQFF
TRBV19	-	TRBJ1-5	CASSMQVYNQPQHF
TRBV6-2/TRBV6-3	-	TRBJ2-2	CASSYEAGRAEGELFF
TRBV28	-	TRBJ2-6	CASSSGRAGANVLTF
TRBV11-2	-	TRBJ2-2	CASSYSGAYTGELFF
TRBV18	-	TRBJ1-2	CASSPSPGTLVYGYTF
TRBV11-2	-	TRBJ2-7	CASSLAPGTAYEQYF
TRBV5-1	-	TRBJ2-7	CASSSLAGGSYEQYF
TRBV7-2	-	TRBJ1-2	CASSLEGLGGGYGYTF
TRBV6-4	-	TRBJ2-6	CASRQGSGANVLTF
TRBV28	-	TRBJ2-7	CASSLGGYEQYF
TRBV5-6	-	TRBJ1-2	CASSDGGSRVHRYGYTF
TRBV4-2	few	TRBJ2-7	CASSQVSAGTYEQYF
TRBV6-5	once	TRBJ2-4	CASRPGYGKNIQYF
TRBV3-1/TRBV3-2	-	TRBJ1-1	CASSPESGRGTEAFF
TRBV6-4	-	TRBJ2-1	CASSVQRDGEQFF
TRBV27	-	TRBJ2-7	CASSPGTGMSSYEQYF
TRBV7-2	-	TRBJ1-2	CASTLVDYGYTF
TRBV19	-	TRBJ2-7	CASSTSRTGSFDEQYF
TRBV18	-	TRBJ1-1	CASSPQGYTEAFF
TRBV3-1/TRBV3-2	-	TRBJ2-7	CASSQEGTSNEQYF
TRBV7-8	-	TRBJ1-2	CASSFRHPGQGTYGYTF
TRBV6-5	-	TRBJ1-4	CASTPWGREDEKLFF
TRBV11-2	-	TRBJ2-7	CASSLTGTPPGEQYF
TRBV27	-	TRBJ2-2	CASSSGKNTGELFF
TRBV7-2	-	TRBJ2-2	CASSLNSRRTGELFF
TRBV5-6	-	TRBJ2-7	CASSLVGLTGAYEQYF
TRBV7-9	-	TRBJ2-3	CASSLGAGYTDTQYF
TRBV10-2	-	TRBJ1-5	CASSESGEGQPQHF
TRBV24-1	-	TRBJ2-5	CATSTRVAGVGETQYF
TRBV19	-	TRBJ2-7	CASSIDRQGMGEQYF
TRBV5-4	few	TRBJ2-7	CASGDRVAYEQYF
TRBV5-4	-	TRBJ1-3	CASSLGGAGNTIYF
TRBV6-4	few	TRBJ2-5	CASSGGLGETQYF
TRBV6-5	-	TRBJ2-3	CASSRLSGTDTQYF
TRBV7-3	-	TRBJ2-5	CASSLMVQETQYF